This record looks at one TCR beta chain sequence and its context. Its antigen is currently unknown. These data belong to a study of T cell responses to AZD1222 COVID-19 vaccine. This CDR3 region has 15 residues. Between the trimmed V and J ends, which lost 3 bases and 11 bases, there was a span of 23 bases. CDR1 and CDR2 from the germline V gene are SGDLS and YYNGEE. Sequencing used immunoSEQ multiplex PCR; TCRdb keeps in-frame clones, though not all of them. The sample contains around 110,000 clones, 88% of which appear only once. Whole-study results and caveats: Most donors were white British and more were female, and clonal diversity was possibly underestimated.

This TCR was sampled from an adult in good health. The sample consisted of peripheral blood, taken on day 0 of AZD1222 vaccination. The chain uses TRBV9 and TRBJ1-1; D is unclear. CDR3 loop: CASSGTTGVGRPAFF. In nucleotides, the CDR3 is TGTGCCAGCAGCGGTACAACCGGGGTCGGGCGGCCTGCTTTCTTT.